Listed below are T cell receptor beta chains from one sample, sequenced in a study of CD8 T cells in ankylosing spondylitis. TCRdb processed the 5' RACE reads anew with MiXCR; each CDR3 protein has one entry. The sample yields some 400,000 distinct CDR3 sequences, about 20% seen once. The specimen was blood, either unsorted or a sorted T cell fraction (not recorded which). Every receptor here comes from a male donor with ankylosing spondylitis. Both conserved end residues are part of each CDR3. The D gene is left open where the match is weak. Clone size, where shown, is once, few, many, or a class for clones that have expanded.

TRBV6-5	.	many	12	TRBJ2-4	CASSSAKNIQYF	TGTGCCAGCAGTTCCGCCAAAAACATTCAGTACTTC
TRBV5-1	.	medium-sized	15	TRBJ2-7	CASSLAGRDPTEQYF	TGCGCCAGCAGCTTGGCCGGTAGGGACCCTACTGAGCAGTACTTC
TRBV2	.	.	14	TRBJ1-4	CASRLQGVYEKLFF	TGTGCCAGCAGGCTACAGGGTGTATATGAAAAACTGTTTTTT
TRBV19	.	.	14	TRBJ2-3	CASSIMGATDTQYF	TGTGCCAGTAGTATAATGGGCGCCACAGATACGCAGTATTTT
TRBV28	TRBD2	once	13	TRBJ2-7	CASLRAGVREQYF	TGTGCCAGCCTGAGGGCGGGAGTGAGAGAGCAGTACTTC
TRBV7-2	.	few	15	TRBJ1-2	CASSLQGAPGYGYTF	TGTGCCAGCAGCTTACAGGGAGCTCCTGGCTATGGCTACACCTTC
TRBV7-9	.	.	14	TRBJ1-2	CASSRGIGSYGYTF	TGTGCCAGCAGCCGTGGCATAGGGAGCTACGGCTACACCTTC
TRBV5-1	.	many	13	TRBJ2-7	CASSPTGNYEQYF	TGCGCCAGCAGCCCCACAGGTAACTACGAGCAGTACTTC
TRBV7-8	.	.	16	TRBJ1-1	CASSLALGRRATEAFF	TGTGCCAGCAGCTTAGCGCTGGGGCGGCGGGCCACTGAAGCTTTCTTT
TRBV29-1	TRBD2	many	14	TRBJ2-2	CSGGLAQNTGELFF	TGCAGCGGGGGACTAGCCCAGAACACCGGGGAGCTGTTTTTT
TRBV25-1	.	.	15	TRBJ2-2	CASSAAFANTGELFF	TGTGCCAGCAGTGCGGCATTCGCGAACACCGGGGAGCTGTTTTTT
TRBV29-1	.	.	14	TRBJ2-2	CSVMQSINTGELFF	TGCAGCGTTATGCAGTCCATAAACACCGGGGAGCTGTTTTTT
TRBV5-1	TRBD2	few	15	TRBJ2-7	CASSWGVGGSSEQYF	TGCGCCAGCAGCTGGGGAGTTGGCGGGAGCTCCGAGCAGTACTTC
TRBV7-9	.	few	13	TRBJ2-7	CASSLHAGHEQYF	TGTGCCAGCAGCTTGCATGCGGGCCACGAGCAGTACTTC
TRBV29-1	.	few	13	TRBJ2-1	CSVEEAEGREQFF	TGCAGCGTTGAAGAGGCGGAGGGAAGGGAGCAGTTCTTC
TRBV12-3/TRBV12-4	TRBD2	few	17	TRBJ2-1	CASSLESAGVSYNEQFF	TGTGCCAGCAGTTTGGAGTCGGCGGGAGTTTCCTACAATGAGCAGTTCTTC
TRBV28	TRBD2	.	16	TRBJ2-3	CASSASSGIGTDTQYF	TGTGCCAGCAGTGCCTCTAGCGGGATCGGCACAGATACGCAGTATTTT
TRBV5-1	.	.	15	TRBJ2-5	CASSLTVGLQETQYF	TGCGCCAGCAGCTTGACCGTGGGGCTCCAAGAGACCCAGTACTTC
TRBV24-1	TRBD2	.	16	TRBJ2-1	CATSDDLTSGPNEQFF	TGTGCCACCAGTGATGATTTGACTAGCGGTCCCAATGAGCAGTTCTTC
TRBV5-1	.	.	14	TRBJ2-5	CASSLRGLQETQYF	TGCGCCAGCAGCTTGAGGGGCCTCCAAGAGACCCAGTACTTC
TRBV2	TRBD1	.	15	TRBJ1-5	CASSEETTGFQPQHF	TGTGCCAGCAGTGAAGAGACGACAGGGTTTCAGCCCCAGCATTTT
TRBV4-1	.	.	17	TRBJ2-1	CASSHRAGTVSYNEQFF	TGCGCCAGCAGCCACCGGGCGGGGACAGTCTCCTACAATGAGCAGTTCTTC
TRBV3-1	.	.	15	TRBJ2-7	CASSQRGASSYEQYF	TGTGCCAGCAGCCAAAGGGGGGCCAGCTCCTACGAGCAGTACTTC
TRBV6-1	.	.	15	TRBJ2-1	CASSGWARSYNEQFF	TGTGCCAGCAGCGGATGGGCCCGCTCCTACAATGAGCAGTTCTTC
TRBV24-1	.	.	16	TRBJ2-5	CATSDPEGTDTETQYF	TGTGCCACCAGTGATCCGGAGGGGACAGATACCGAGACCCAGTACTTC
TRBV5-1	TRBD1	many	16	TRBJ2-3	CASSQQGAGSTDTQYF	TGCGCCAGCAGCCAACAGGGGGCCGGGAGCACAGATACGCAGTATTTT
TRBV29-1	.	.	13	TRBJ1-2	CSVEPEFNYGYTF	TGCAGCGTTGAGCCAGAGTTTAACTATGGCTACACCTTC
TRBV12-3/TRBV12-4	.	few	15	TRBJ1-5	CASSTGAGGNQPQHF	TGTGCCAGCAGCACCGGGGCCGGGGGCAATCAGCCCCAGCATTTT
TRBV20-1	TRBD2	.	15	TRBJ2-1	CSARVATSGKNEQFF	TGCAGTGCTAGAGTGGCGACTAGCGGGAAGAATGAGCAGTTCTTC
TRBV27	.	.	13	TRBJ2-1	CASSLRESDEQFF	TGTGCCAGCAGTTTACGGGAGTCGGATGAGCAGTTCTTC
TRBV5-1	.	.	13	TRBJ1-1	CASRGPGRTEAFF	TGCGCCAGCCGGGGTCCGGGGAGGACTGAAGCTTTCTTT
TRBV5-1	TRBD2	few	16	TRBJ2-7	CASSLVASGRAGEQYF	TGCGCCAGCAGCTTGGTGGCTAGCGGGAGGGCCGGCGAGCAGTACTTC
TRBV6-2/TRBV6-3	.	.	14	TRBJ1-1	CASTVLRGNTEAFF	TGTGCCAGCACCGTACTCAGGGGGAACACTGAAGCTTTCTTT
TRBV20-1	.	.	15	TRBJ1-1	CSARSLGWLNTEAFF	TGCAGTGCTAGATCCCTCGGGTGGTTGAACACTGAAGCTTTCTTT
TRBV2	.	few	13	TRBJ2-1	CASSATAVGEQFF	TGTGCCAGCAGTGCGACAGCGGTGGGAGAGCAGTTCTTC
TRBV28	TRBD2	.	17	TRBJ2-1	CASSSHPAGGPYLEQFF	TGTGCCAGCAGTTCTCATCCAGCGGGAGGGCCGTATCTTGAGCAGTTCTTC
TRBV28	.	.	16	TRBJ2-3	CASKDRHKGGVDTQYF	TGTGCCAGCAAAGACCGGCACAAGGGCGGGGTAGATACGCAGTATTTT
TRBV7-8	.	.	14	TRBJ2-5	CASSLVGTKETQYF	TGTGCCAGCAGCTTAGTGGGAACGAAAGAGACCCAGTACTTC
TRBV24-1	TRBD1	few	18	TRBJ2-2	CATSDSGTGGSITGELFF	TGTGCCACCAGTGATTCCGGGACAGGGGGCTCAATTACCGGGGAGCTGTTTTTT
TRBV7-8	TRBD2	many	16	TRBJ2-3	CASSPLAGRGTDTQYF	TGTGCCAGCAGCCCGTTAGCGGGGCGGGGGACAGATACGCAGTATTTT